Described below is a single T cell receptor (beta chain) sequence and its context. The target antigen is unknown. This entry comes from a study of CD8 T cells in ankylosing spondylitis. General study results and limits: Some of these motif variants have turned up before, in reports on reactive arthritis synovial fluid and blood. Within ankylosing spondylitis blood, a TCR beta motif made up of eight highly homologous variants appeared to be characteristic.

TCR beta libraries were made by quantitative 5'-RACE with molecular barcodes. Using its own MiXCR run on the 5' RACE reads, TCRdb lists one record per CDR3 protein. Altogether fewer than 550,000 distinct CDR3 sequences are present, approximately 5.3% being singletons, with the ten largest covering around 3.5%. The V and J ends lost 5 bases and 0 bases respectively, with 11 bases between them. CDR1 and CDR2 from the germline V gene are SGHTA and FQGNSA. This CDR3 is 15 amino acids long. The receptor's source is a male donor with ankylosing spondylitis. V and J are TRBV7-2 and TRBJ2-1, with D unclear. Material: blood, either unsorted or a sorted T cell fraction (not recorded which). CDR3 sequence: CASSHAVSSYNEQFF. The CDR3 region has the DNA TGTGCCAGCAGCCACGCGGTTAGCTCCTACAATGAGCAGTTCTTC.